Detailed here is one T cell receptor (beta chain). Its antigen is still unknown. One entry per CDR3 protein, called by TCRdb with MiXCR from the reads. The sample has around 47,000 distinct CDR3 sequences, around a fifth seen once. The CDR3 runs 17 residues. The V and J ends lost 5 bases and 2 bases respectively, with 20 bases between them. In germline, CDR1 is SGHVS, CDR2 FNYEAQ. This sample was included in a study of T cell repertoires in cytomegalovirus infection. Overall study results and limits: It was HLA-C-restricted CMV-specific TCR beta clonotypes that dominated the response ex vivo.

Source: CD8+ T cells from cultured PBMCs, taken from culture after CMV antigen stimulation. This TCR came from a human donor in good health (CMV status not recorded). Some clones in this sample may be carry-over from other donors' samples. The gene calls are TRBV7-6 and TRBJ2-3, with D tentatively TRBD2 (6 bases). Here the CDR3 reads CASSVRQRGDSTDTQYF. The CDR3 bases are TGTGCCAGCAGCGTCCGGCAGCGTGGGGACTCCACAGATACGCAGTATTTT.